The present entry profiles one T cell receptor (beta chain) with its context. Its antigen is currently not known. No base qualities exist here, and no much larger clone lies one base off it. These data originate in a study of blood T cell repertoires in COVID-19 (dated by TCRdb to 2020 to 2021). About the investigation overall: Samples covering the acute and convalescent phases of COVID-19 were provided by collaborators in the United States, Italy and Spain. Samples were obtained from the ongoing ImmuneRACE study (first 160 participants) and from 1,200 or so subjects provided by 6 global collaborators. The prospective study material was composed of cDNA or gDNA derived from T cells, B-cell-depleted T cells, or PBMCs. The repertoires were released in a freely available public database meant as a resource for research on the immune response to SARS-CoV-2. Subjects who had been exposed to COVID-19, were actively infected with it, or had recovered from it provided the deeply sampled blood TCRbeta repertoires that made up the dataset. Sample metadata almost always included a de-identified subject ID, COVID-19 status, age in years and sex. Where available, HLA class I and class II types were taken from metadata supplied by the sample provider and were not determined by assay-based typing.

From a lookup of the germline V gene (reference sequence), CDR1 and CDR2 are MNHEY and SMNVEV. The CDR3 spans 13 residues, from the cysteine through the phenylalanine. CDR3 DNA is the only sequence kept; it has 39 bases, read in frame from the first base. The V and J ends are trimmed by 5 bases and 1 base, leaving 9 bases between them. Broad study findings and their caveats: Clinical and demographic metadata were provided uncurated, with the amount varying by source and participant.

Enrolling through a virtual design, the prospective study's participants ranged in age from about 18 to 100 years and lived across 20 to 30 United States geographic areas. In the prospective study, participants were assigned to cohorts based on the clinical history participants reported in a screening survey and a study questionnaire. For ImmuneRACE Cohort 3, a participant was defined as recovered based on two consecutive negative NP/OP PCR tests, clearance by a healthcare professional, or resolution of symptoms. Each participant in the prospective study had whole blood, serum and a nasopharyngeal or oropharyngeal swab collected by mobile phlebotomists. Participants in the prospective study had the option to provide additional blood draws and questionnaires over a roughly two-month period. Blood samples from the prospective study were shipped frozen or at room temperature prior to DNA extraction.

TCRbeta CDR3 regions were amplified from genomic DNA using the immunoSEQ Assay, a bias-controlled multiplex PCR. Regarding the original processing steps: Within the assay, amplification of reference gene primers was used to estimate how many nucleated cells each sample contained. To quantify the absolute abundance of each unique TCRbeta CDR3 rearrangement, sequence reads were collapsed and filtered. For each sample, productive Simpson clonality was calculated as the square root of Simpson's diversity index across productive rearrangements. TCRdb carries this immuneACCESS record with in-frame sequences only. Its versions omit some clonotypes, under half of them owing to an unresolved V gene in the studies checked, with the rest unexplained. That table is the source of V, J and clone size, and D and trimming were worked out from the DNA. The sample table lists 350,000 to 400,000 clones, about 88% of them with a count of one. Together, the top ten hold 2.5% to 3% of the sample.

The TCR originated in a woman aged 30 to 39 who had recovered from COVID-19. Source material: PBMCs or T cells enriched from blood (not recorded which). In this chain, TRBV27 is recombined with TRBJ2-7, with the D gene not clear enough to name. The CDR3 here reads CASSLTASYEQYF. The DNA is TGTGCCAGCAGTCTTACAGCTTCCTACGAGCAGTACTTC.